This T cell receptor (beta chain) was recorded in a study of cytomegalovirus exposure and HLA in healthy donors. Study-level background: The study placed around 80% of its approximately 380 genotyped donors in the Caucasian-associated ancestry cluster.

Trimming pared 5 bases from V and 3 bases from J, leaving 16 bases between. Germline V gene lookup returns CDR1 SGHVS and CDR2 FQNEAQ. The CDR3 length is 16 residues. PCR involved 60 Vbeta and 13 Jbeta primers. Data came from immunoSEQ multiplex PCR; TCRdb stores just in-frame clones and leaves some out. The sample yields some 170,000 clones, roughly 85% seen once. V gene TRBV7-8 combines with J gene TRBJ2-2; a possible D gene is TRBD2 (5 bases). Material for sequencing was PBMCs. The origin of this receptor is a man aged 40-49 years in good health and CMV-seronegative. The CDR3 nucleotides are TGTGCCAGCAGCCCCTATCGAAGCGGACACACCGGGGAGCTGTTTTTT. Its protein product is CASSPYRSGHTGELFF.